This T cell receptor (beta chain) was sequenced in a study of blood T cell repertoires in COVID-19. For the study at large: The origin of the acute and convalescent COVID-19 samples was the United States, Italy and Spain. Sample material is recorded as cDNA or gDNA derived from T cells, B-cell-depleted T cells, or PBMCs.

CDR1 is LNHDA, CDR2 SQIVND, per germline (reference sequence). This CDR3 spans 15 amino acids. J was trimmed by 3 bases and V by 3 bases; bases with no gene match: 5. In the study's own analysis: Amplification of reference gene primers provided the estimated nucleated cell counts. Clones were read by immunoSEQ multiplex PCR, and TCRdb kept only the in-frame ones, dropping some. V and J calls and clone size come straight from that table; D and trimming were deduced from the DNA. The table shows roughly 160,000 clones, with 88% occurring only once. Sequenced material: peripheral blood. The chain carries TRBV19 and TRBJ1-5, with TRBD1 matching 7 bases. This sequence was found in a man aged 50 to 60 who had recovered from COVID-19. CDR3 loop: CASSMGTASNQPQHF. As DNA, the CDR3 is TGTGCCAGTAGTATGGGGACAGCCTCCAATCAGCCCCAGCATTTT. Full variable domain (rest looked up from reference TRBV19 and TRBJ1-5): DGGITQSPKYLFRKEGQNVTLSCEQNLNHDAMYWYRQDPGQGLRLIYYSQIVNDFQKGDIAEGYSVSREKKESFPLTVTSAQKNPTAFYLCASSMGTASNQPQHFGDGTRLSIL.